This TCR beta chain was recovered during a study of low-dose radiotherapy and immunotherapy resistance in tumors. This sample's time point: before trial treatment. TRAV- and TRBV-specific primers, spanning alpha and beta chains, primed first-strand cDNA. The TCRs were subjected to amplification over around 18 PCR cycles employing a constant-region primer in conjunction with a V-primer adapter. TCRdb re-derived calls from the reads in MiXCR, one entry per CDR3 protein. The sample shows about 64,000 distinct CDR3 sequences, about 25% of them seen only once. The clonotype comes from a male donor with rectosigmoid adenocarcinoma. The sample consisted of PBMCs, taken before treatment.

In DNA form, the CDR3 reads TGTGCCAGCAGCTCGGCCGGGTTCGGTGAGCAGTTCTTC. It is translated as CASSSAGFGEQFF. The chain is built from TRBV28 and TRBJ2-1, with unresolved D. Per germline, CDR1 MDHEN and CDR2 SYDVKM. The V and J ends lost 6 bases and 9 bases respectively, with 15 bases between them. This CDR3 spans 13 amino acids.